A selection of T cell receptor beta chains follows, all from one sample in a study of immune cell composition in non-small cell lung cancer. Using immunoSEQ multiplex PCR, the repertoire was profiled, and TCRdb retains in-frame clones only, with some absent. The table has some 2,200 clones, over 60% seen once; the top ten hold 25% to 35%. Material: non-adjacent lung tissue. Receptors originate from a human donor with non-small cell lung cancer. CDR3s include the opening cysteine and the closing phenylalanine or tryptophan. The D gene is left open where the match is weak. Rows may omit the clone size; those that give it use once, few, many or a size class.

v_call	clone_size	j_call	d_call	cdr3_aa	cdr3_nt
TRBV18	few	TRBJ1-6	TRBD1	CASSGQGADSPLHF	TGTGCCAGCTCAGGACAGGGGGCAGATTCACCCCTCCACTTT
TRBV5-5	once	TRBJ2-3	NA	CASSFGGGIGTQYF	TGTGCCAGCAGCTTCGGTGGGGGGATAGGTACGCAGTATTTT
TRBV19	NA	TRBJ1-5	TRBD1	CASSTAGGGQPQHF	TGTGCCAGTAGTACTGCAGGGGGCGGTCAGCCCCAGCATTTT
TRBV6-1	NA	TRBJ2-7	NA	CASSYGFEQYF	TGTGCCAGCAGTTACGGTTTTGAGCAGTACTTC
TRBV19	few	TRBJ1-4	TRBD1	CASSMETNRGDEKLFF	TGTGCCAGTAGTATGGAGACGAACAGGGGGGATGAAAAACTGTTTTTT
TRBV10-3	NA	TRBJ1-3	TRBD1	CASTRTGEGGNTIYF	TGTGCCAGCACTAGGACAGGGGAGGGTGGAAACACCATATATTTT
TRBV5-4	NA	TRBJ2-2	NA	CASTEMNTGELFF	TGTGCCAGCACCGAGATGAACACCGGGGAGCTGTTTTTT
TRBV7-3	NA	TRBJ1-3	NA	CASSFTADSGNTIYF	TGTGCCAGCAGCTTTACGGCGGACTCTGGAAACACCATATATTTT
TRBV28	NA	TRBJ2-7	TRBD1	CASSGQVRRMGDYEQYF	TGTGCCAGCAGCGGACAGGTCCGACGGATGGGGGACTACGAGCAGTACTTC
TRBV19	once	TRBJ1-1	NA	CASNQPYFGGAMNTEAFF	TGTGCCAGTAACCAGCCCTATTTCGGTGGAGCCATGAACACTGAAGCTTTCTTT
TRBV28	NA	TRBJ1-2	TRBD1	CASSLVTGVGGYTF	TGTGCCAGCAGTTTAGTTACAGGGGTCGGTGGCTACACCTTC
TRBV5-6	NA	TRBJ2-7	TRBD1	CASSAGQDYEQYF	TGTGCCAGCAGCGCAGGACAGGACTACGAGCAGTACTTC
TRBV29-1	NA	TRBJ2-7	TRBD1	CSVPGQVPYEQYF	TGCAGCGTCCCCGGACAGGTCCCCTACGAGCAGTACTTC
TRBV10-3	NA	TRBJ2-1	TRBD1	CAIMDRAAYNEQFF	TGTGCCATCATGGACAGGGCAGCCTACAATGAGCAGTTCTTC
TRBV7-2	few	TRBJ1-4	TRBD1	CASSLYGPEDRVEKLFF	TGTGCCAGCAGCTTATACGGGCCGGAGGACAGGGTTGAAAAACTGTTTTTT
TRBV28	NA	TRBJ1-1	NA	CASSPPNRPYEAFF	TGTGCCAGCAGTCCCCCCAACAGGCCCTATGAAGCTTTCTTT